Below, 14 T cell receptor beta chains from the same sample are listed, as sequenced in a study of cytomegalovirus exposure and HLA in healthy donors. The repertoire was sequenced with immunoSEQ multiplex PCR; TCRdb's copy has only in-frame clones and lacks some. The data show 150,000 to 200,000 clones, 84% seen once. The sequencing input was PBMCs. These receptor sequences come from a man younger than 35 in good health and CMV-seropositive.

The CDR3 nucleotides are TGTGCCAGCAGTTTTGCAGGGTCTGGAAACACCATATATTTT. This codes for CASSFAGSGNTIYF. V and J are TRBV27 and TRBJ1-3, with D possibly matching TRBD1 (5 bases). The length of the CDR3 is 14 residues. The germline V gene has CDR1 MNHEY and CDR2 SMNVEV (reference sequence). The V end was cut by 3 bases, the J end by 1 base, with 7 bases between.

The chain combines TRBV1 with TRBJ1-2; the table assigns TRBD1, which was not confirmed against the DNA. TRBV1 is annotated as a pseudogene. The CDR3 covers 14 residues. The CDR3 sequence is CTSVVGQGFYGYTF. CDR3 DNA: TGCACCAGCGTCGTCGGACAGGGCTTCTATGGCTACACCTTC.

The V gene is TRBV6-6, the J gene TRBJ2-5, with 7 positions matching TRBD2. Trimming at V came to 0 bases and at J to 2 bases, leaving 3 bases not matched to a gene. The CDR3 contains 15 residues. CDR1 and CDR2 from the germline V gene are MNHNY and SVGAGI (reference sequence). The CDR3 DNA sequence: TGTGCCAGCAGTTACTCTCTAGCGGATCAAGAGACCCAGTACTTC. Its protein product is CASSYSLADQETQYF.

CDR3 loop: CASTGQGVWPQHF. Written as DNA, the CDR3 is TGTGCCAGCACGGGACAGGGGGTCTGGCCCCAGCATTTT. The rearrangement links TRBV28 to TRBJ1-5, with 11 bases fitting TRBD1. Looked up from germline, CDR1 is MDHEN and CDR2 is SYDVKM. The CDR3 runs 13 residues. The V segment lost 7 bases and the J segment 9 bases; nucleotides outside the gene matches: 5. Based on the CDR3 plus reference TRBV28 and TRBJ1-5, the full variable domain is DVKVTQSSRYLVKRTGEKVFLECVQDMDHENMFWYRQDPGLGLRLIYFSYDVKMKEKGDIPEGYSVSREKKERFSLILESASTNQTSMYLCASTGQGVWPQHFGDGTRLSIL.

This chain connects TRBV19 to TRBJ2-5; D is possibly TRBD2 (6 bases). Germline V gene sequence: CDR1 LNHDA, CDR2 SQIVND (reference sequence). V was shortened by 3 bases and J by 1 base, with 15 bases between the two germline ends. This CDR3 has 16 residues. CDR3 DNA sequence: TGTGCCAGTAGTATTTGGGCCGGGAGTCCCCAAGAGACCCAGTACTTC. This translates into CASSIWAGSPQETQYF.

The chain employs TRBV9 and TRBJ2-5; the D is unclear. Germline V CDR1 and CDR2: SGDLS, YYNGEE. The CDR3 is 15 amino acids. Trimming took 4 bases from V and 1 from J, leaving 14 bases between them. CDR3 DNA sequence: TGTGCCAGCAGCCCCTCGACTGCCCCCCAAGAGACCCAGTACTTC. Amino acid sequence: CASSPSTAPQETQYF.

CDR3 bases: TGTGCCACCATTCCCGAAGGGGCCCCAAAGGATTACGAGCAGTACTTC. As protein: CATIPEGAPKDYEQYF. J is TRBJ2-7 and V is TRBV15; perhaps TRBD1 as D (5 bases). This CDR3 is built from 16 residues. The V end was cut by 7 bases, the J end by 4 bases, with 23 bases between. CDR1 LNHNV and CDR2 YYDKDF come from the germline V gene (reference sequence).

This clone was seen only a few times. The J gene is TRBJ1-1, the V gene TRBV7-8; no firm D call. The CDR3 spans 15 residues. Trimming removed 5 bases at V and 4 bases at J, with 17 bases between. In germline, CDR1 is SGHVS, CDR2 FQNEAQ. CDR3 in DNA: TGTGCCAGCAGCCCTAGTGGCCCGGCCGGCACTGAAGCTTTCTTT. The encoded protein is CASSPSGPAGTEAFF. Full variable domain (rest looked up from reference TRBV7-8 and TRBJ1-1): GAGVSQSPRYKVAKRGQDVALRCDPISGHVSLFWYQQALGQGPEFLTYFQNEAQLDKSGLPSDRFFAERPEGSVSTLKIQRTQQEDSAVYLCASSPSGPAGTEAFFGQGTRLTVV.

This chain uses TRBV6-4 with TRBJ2-6; no definite D call. The CDR3 is made up of 14 amino acids. With 6 bases removed from V and 2 bases from J, the gap between germline ends came to 8 bases. The V gene's germline CDR1 is MRHNA and CDR2 SNTAGT. CDR3 coding DNA: TGTGCCAGCAGCGGAGAGGCTGGGGCCAACGTCCTGACTTTC. It is translated as CASSGEAGANVLTF.

The J gene is TRBJ2-7, the V gene TRBV28; the match to TRBD1 covers 9 bases. This CDR3 contains 14 residues. CDR1 and CDR2 from the germline V gene are MDHEN and SYDVKM. Losses at the gene ends were 2 bases for V and 4 bases for J; bases not matched to a gene: 3. The CDR3 region has the DNA TGTGCCAGCAGTTTAGCGGGACAGGGATACGAGCAGTACTTC. Amino acid sequence: CASSLAGQGYEQYF.

The genes are TRBV7-8 and TRBJ2-7, with a tentative D call TRBD1 (6 bases). Trimming left V 5 bases short and J 0 bases short, with 23 bases between. Germline lookup yields CDR1 SGHVS and CDR2 FQNEAQ. The CDR3 spans 18 residues. The CDR3 spells CASSLLTSNRDASYEQYF. CDR3 bases: TGTGCCAGCAGCCTACTGACCTCCAACAGGGACGCCTCCTACGAGCAGTACTTC.

The chain carries TRBV13 and TRBJ2-7; a possible D gene is TRBD1 (6 bases). The CDR3 is 15 amino acids. Germline CDR1 is PRHDT and CDR2 is FYEKMQ (reference sequence). The V end lost 5 bases, the J end lost 0 bases, and 14 bases lay between the germline ends. Here the CDR3 DNA reads TGTGCCAGCAGCCCAGGGGCAGGTAGCTCCTACGAGCAGTACTTC. Its protein is CASSPGAGSSYEQYF.

CDR3 bases: TGTGCCAGCAGCCCCCGGGACAGCTCCTACGAGCAGTACTTC. This encodes CASSPRDSSYEQYF. V gene TRBV11-3 combines with J gene TRBJ2-7, with 7 bases matching TRBD1. The CDR3 has 14 amino acids. After removal of 5 bases from V and 0 bases from J, the junction contained 4 bases not matched to a gene. The germline gives CDR1 SGHNT, CDR2 YENEEA. The complete variable domain, with remaining parts taken from reference TRBV11-3 and TRBJ2-7, reads EAGVVQSPRYKIIEKKQPVAFWCNPISGHNTLYWYLQNLGQGPELLIRYENEEAVDDSQLPKDRFSAERLKGVDSTLKIQPAELGDSAVYLCASSPRDSSYEQYFGPGTRLTVT.

The CDR3 DNA reads TGCGCCAGCAGTCTGACTAGCGATATCACCGGGGAGCTGTTTTTT. Translation: CASSLTSDITGELFF. The gene calls are TRBV4-1 and TRBJ2-2, with 8 bases matching TRBD2. Trimming at V came to 6 bases and at J to 4 bases, leaving 7 bases not matched to a gene. Germline values: CDR1 MGHRA, CDR2 YSYEKL. The CDR3 is 15 amino acids.